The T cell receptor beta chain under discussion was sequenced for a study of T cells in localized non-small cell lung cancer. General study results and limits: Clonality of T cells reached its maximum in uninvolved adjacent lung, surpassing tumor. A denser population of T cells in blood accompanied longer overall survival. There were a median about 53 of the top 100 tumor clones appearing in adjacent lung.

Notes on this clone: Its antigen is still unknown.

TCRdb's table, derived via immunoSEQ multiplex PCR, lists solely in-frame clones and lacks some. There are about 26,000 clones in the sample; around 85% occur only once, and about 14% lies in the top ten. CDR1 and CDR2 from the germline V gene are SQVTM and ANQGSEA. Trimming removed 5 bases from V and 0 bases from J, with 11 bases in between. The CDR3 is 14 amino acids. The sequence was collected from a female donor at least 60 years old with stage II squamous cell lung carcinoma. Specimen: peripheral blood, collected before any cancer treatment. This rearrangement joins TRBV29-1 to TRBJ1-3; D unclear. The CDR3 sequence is CSVQGPSSGNTIYF. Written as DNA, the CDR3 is TGCAGCGTTCAAGGACCCAGCTCTGGAAACACCATATATTTT.